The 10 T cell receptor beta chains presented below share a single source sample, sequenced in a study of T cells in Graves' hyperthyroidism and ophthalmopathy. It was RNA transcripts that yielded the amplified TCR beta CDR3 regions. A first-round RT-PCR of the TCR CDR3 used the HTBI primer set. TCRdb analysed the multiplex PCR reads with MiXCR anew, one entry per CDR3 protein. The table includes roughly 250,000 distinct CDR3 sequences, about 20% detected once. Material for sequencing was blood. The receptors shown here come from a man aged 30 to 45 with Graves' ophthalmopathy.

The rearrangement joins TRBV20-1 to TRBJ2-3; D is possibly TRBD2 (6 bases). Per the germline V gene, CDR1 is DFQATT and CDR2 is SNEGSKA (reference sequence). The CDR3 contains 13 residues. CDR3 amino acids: CTLNAGRTDTQYF. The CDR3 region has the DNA TGCACCTTGAACGCGGGAAGAACAGATACGCAGTATTTT.

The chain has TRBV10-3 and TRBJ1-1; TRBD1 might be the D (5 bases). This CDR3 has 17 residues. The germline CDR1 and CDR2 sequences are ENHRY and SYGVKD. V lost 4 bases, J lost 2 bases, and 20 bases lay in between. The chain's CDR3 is CAISVPQGTGRNTEAFF. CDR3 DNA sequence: TGTGCCATCAGTGTACCACAAGGGACGGGAAGAAACACTGAAGCTTTCTTT.

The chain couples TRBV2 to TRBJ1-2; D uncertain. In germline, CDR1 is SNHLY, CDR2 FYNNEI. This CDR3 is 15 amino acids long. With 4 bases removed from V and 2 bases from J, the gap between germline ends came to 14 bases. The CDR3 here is CASSVDGKSNYGYTF. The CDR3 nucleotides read TGTGCCAGCAGTGTAGATGGGAAGTCCAACTATGGCTACACCTTC.

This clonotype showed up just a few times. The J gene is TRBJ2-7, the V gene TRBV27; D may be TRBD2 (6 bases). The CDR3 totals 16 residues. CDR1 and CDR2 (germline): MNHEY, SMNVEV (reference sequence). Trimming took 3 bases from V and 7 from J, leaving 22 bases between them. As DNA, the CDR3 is TGTGCCAGCAGTTTGGGTGAAGGACTACTCTCTGGGGAGCAGTACTTC. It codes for CASSLGEGLLSGEQYF.

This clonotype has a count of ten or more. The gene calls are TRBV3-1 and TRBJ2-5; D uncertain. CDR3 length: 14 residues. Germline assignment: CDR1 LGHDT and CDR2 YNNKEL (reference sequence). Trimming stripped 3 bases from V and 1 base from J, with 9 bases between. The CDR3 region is CASSHSNAQETQYF. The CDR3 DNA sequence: TGTGCCAGCAGCCATTCGAACGCCCAAGAGACCCAGTACTTC.

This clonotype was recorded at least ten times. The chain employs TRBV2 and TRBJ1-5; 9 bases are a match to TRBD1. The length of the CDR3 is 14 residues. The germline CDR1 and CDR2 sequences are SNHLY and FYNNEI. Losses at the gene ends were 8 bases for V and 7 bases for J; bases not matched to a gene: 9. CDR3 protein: CASRDRVVGQPQHF. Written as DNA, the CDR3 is TGTGCCAGCCGGGACAGGGTGGTTGGGCAGCCCCAGCATTTT. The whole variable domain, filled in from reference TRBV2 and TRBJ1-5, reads EPEVTQTPSHQVTQMGQEVILRCVPISNHLYFYWYRQILGQKVEFLVSFYNNEISEKSEIFDDQFSVERPDGSNFTLKIRSTKLEDSAMYFCASRDRVVGQPQHFGDGTRLSIL.

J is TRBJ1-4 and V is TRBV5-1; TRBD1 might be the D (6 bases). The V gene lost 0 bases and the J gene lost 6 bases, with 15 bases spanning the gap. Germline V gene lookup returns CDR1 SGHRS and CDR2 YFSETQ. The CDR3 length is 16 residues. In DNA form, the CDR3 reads TGCGCCAGCAGCTTGGGCGTTGGGGGCATAGATGAAAAACTGTTTTTT. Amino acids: CASSLGVGGIDEKLFF.

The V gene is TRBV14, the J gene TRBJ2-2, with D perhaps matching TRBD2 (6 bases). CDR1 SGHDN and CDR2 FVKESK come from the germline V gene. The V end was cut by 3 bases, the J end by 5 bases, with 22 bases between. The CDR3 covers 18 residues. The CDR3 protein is CASSQGSGTLGGTGELFF. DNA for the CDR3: TGTGCCAGCAGCCAGGGATCCGGGACCCTGGGGGGTACCGGGGAGCTGTTTTTT.

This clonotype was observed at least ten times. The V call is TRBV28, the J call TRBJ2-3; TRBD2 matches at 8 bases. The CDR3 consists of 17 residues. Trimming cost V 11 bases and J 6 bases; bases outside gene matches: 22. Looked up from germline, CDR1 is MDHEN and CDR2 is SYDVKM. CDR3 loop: CASLAGTSETTTDTQYF. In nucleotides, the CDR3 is TGTGCCTCTTTAGCGGGGACTTCCGAAACTACCACGGATACGCAGTATTTT.

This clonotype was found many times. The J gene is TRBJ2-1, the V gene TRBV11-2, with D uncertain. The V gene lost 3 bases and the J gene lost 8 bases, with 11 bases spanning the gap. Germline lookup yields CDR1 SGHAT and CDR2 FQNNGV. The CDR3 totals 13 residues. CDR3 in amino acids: CASSLGMWHEQFF. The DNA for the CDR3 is TGTGCCAGCAGCTTGGGAATGTGGCATGAGCAGTTCTTC.